This TCR beta chain was recovered during a study of T cell repertoires in cytomegalovirus infection. Study overall: Researchers turned to recently identified HLA-C-restricted CMV epitopes as well as well-studied HLA-B-restricted ones.

Overall study results and limits: HLA-C-restricted, CMV-specific TCR beta clonotypes were dominant ex vivo.

Germline V lookup: CDR1 SEHNR, CDR2 FQNEAQ (reference sequence). There are 13 residues in the CDR3. V gave up 4 bases and J gave up 5 bases; unmatched junction bases: 5. This clonotype was seen more than once but under ten times. Its matching antigen is unknown. TCRdb redid the calling of the reads with MiXCR, one entry per CDR3 protein. The sample carries about 310,000 distinct CDR3 sequences, roughly 25% recorded once. This chain connects TRBV7-9 to TRBJ2-7; 7 bases are a match to TRBD1. This clonotype originated in a human donor in good health (CMV status not recorded). Some clones in this sample may be carry-over from other donors' samples. Specimen: cultured PBMCs, collected from culture after CMV antigen stimulation. In nucleotides, the CDR3 is TGTGCCAGCAGCTACACAGGGGCCGACGAGCAGTACTTC. This gives the protein CASSYTGADEQYF.